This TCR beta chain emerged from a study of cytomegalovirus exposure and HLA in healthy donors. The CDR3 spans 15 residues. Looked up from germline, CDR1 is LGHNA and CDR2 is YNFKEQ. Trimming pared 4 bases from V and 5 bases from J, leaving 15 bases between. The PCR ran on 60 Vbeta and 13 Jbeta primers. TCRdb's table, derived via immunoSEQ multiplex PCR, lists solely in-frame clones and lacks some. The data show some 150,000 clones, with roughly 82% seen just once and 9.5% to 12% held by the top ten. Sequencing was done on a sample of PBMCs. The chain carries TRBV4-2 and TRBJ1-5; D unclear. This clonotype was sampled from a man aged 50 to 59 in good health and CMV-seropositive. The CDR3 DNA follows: TGTGCCAGCAGCCTAGAGGACTCGCGAGATCAGCCCCAGCATTTT. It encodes CASSLEDSRDQPQHF.